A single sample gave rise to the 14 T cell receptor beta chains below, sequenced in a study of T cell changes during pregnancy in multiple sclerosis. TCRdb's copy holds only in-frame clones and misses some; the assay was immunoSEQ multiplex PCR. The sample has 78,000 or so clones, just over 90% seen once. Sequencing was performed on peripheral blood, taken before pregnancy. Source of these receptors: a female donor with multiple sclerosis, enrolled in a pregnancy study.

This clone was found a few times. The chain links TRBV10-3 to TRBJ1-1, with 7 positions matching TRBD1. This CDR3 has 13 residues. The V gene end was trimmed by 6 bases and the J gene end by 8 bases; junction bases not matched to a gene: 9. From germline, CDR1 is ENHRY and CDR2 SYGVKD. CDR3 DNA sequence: TGTGCCATCAGAGAAGGACAGGCTATCGAAGCTTTCTTT. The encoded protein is CAIREGQAIEAFF.

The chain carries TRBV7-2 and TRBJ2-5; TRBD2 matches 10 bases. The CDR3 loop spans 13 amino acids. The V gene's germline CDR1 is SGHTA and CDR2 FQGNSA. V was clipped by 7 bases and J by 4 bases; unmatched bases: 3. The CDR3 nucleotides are TGTGCCAGCACCGTAGCGGGAGGAGAGACCCAGTACTTC. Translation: CASTVAGGETQYF. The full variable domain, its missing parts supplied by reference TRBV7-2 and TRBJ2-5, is GAGVSQSPSNKVTEKGKDVELRCDPISGHTALYWYRQSLGQGLEFLIYFQGNSAPDKSGLPSDRFSAERTGGSVSTLTIQRTQQEDSAVYLCASTVAGGETQYFGPGTRLLVL.

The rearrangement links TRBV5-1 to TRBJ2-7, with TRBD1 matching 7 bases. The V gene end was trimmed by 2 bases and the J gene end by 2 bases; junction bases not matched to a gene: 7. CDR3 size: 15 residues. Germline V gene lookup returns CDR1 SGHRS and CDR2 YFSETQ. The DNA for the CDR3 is TGCGCCAGCAGCTTACCGGGACAGTCAGCCTACGAGCAGTACTTC. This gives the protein CASSLPGQSAYEQYF. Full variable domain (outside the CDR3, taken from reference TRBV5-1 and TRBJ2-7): KAGVTQTPRYLIKTRGQQVTLSCSPISGHRSVSWYQQTPGQGLQFLFEYFSETQRNKGNFPGRFSGRQFSNSRSEMNVSTLELGDSALYLCASSLPGQSAYEQYFGPGTRLTVT.

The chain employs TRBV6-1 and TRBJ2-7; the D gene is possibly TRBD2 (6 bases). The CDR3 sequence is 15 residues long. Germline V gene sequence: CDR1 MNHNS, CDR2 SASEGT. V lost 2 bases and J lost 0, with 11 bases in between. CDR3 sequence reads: CASSEMGGISYEQYF. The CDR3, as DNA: TGTGCCAGCAGTGAAATGGGCGGGATCTCCTACGAGCAGTACTTC.

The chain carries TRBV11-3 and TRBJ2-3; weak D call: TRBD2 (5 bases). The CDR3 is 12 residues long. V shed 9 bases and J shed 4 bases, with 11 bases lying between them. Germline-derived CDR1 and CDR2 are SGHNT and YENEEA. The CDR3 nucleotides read TGTGCCAGAGGTCCCGGGGCAGATACGCAGTATTTT. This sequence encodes CARGPGADTQYF.

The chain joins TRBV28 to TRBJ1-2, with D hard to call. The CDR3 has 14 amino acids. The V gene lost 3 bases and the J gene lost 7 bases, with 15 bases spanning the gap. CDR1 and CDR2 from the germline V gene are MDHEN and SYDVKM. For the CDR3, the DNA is TGTGCCAGCAGTTTTGGAGGGCCCCCCGTTGGCTACACCTTC. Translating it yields CASSFGGPPVGYTF.

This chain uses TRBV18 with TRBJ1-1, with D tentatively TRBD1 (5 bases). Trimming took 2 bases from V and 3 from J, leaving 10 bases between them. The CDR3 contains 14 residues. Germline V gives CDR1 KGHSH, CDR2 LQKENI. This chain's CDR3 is CASSPVIGDTEAFF. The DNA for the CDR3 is TGTGCCAGCTCACCAGTGATAGGGGACACTGAAGCTTTCTTT.

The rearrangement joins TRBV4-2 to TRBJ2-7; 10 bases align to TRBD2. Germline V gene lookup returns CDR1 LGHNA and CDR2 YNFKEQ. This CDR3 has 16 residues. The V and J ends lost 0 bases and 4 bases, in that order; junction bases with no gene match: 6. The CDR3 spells CASSQDLGAGGYEQYF. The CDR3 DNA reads TGTGCCAGCAGCCAAGATTTGGGAGCGGGAGGGTACGAGCAGTACTTC.

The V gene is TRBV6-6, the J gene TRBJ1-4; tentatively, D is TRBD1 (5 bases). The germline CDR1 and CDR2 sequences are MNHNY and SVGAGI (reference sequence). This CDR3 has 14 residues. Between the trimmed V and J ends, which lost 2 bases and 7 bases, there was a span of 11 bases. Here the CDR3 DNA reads TGTGCCAGCAGTTACCCTAGGACAACTGAAAAACTGTTTTTT. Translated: CASSYPRTTEKLFF.

The CDR3 DNA follows: TGTGCCAGCAGTTTCCCTAACCGGTTCGCGGGAGTGGTGGCCAAAAACATTCAGTACTTC. This sequence encodes CASSFPNRFAGVVAKNIQYF. The chain recombines TRBV28 with TRBJ2-4, with 7 bases fitting TRBD2. Per germline, CDR1 MDHEN and CDR2 SYDVKM. CDR3 length: 20 amino acids. The ends lost 3 bases at V and 1 base at J; junction bases unmatched: 18.

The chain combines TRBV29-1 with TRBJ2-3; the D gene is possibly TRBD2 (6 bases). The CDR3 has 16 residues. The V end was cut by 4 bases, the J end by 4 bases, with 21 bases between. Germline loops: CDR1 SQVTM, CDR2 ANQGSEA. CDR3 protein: CSVAQSVRGGADTQYF. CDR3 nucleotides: TGCAGCGTTGCGCAATCTGTGCGGGGCGGGGCAGATACGCAGTATTTT.

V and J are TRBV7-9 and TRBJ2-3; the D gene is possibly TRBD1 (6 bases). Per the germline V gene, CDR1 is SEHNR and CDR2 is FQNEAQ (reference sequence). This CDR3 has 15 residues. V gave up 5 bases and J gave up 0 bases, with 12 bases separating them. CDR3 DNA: TGTGCCAGCAGCCCCCGGGACAAGAGCACAGATACGCAGTATTTT. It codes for CASSPRDKSTDTQYF.

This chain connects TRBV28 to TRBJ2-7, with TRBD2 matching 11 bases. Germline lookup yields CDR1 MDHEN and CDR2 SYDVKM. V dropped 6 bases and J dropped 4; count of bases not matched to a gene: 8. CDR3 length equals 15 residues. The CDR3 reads CASSSTSGKLYEQYF. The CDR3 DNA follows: TGTGCCAGCAGCTCGACTAGCGGGAAATTATACGAGCAGTACTTC. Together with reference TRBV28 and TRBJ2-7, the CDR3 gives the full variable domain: DVKVTQSSRYLVKRTGEKVFLECVQDMDHENMFWYRQDPGLGLRLIYFSYDVKMKEKGDIPEGYSVSREKKERFSLILESASTNQTSMYLCASSSTSGKLYEQYFGPGTRLTVT.

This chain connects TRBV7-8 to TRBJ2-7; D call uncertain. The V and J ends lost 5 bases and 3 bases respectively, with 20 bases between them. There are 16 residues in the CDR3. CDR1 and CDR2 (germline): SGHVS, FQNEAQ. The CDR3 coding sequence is TGTGCCAGCAGCGCCAATAGGAACTATCCCATCTACGAGCAGTACTTC. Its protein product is CASSANRNYPIYEQYF. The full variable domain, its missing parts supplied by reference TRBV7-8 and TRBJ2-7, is GAGVSQSPRYKVAKRGQDVALRCDPISGHVSLFWYQQALGQGPEFLTYFQNEAQLDKSGLPSDRFFAERPEGSVSTLKIQRTQQEDSAVYLCASSANRNYPIYEQYFGPGTRLTVT.